This T cell receptor beta chain was retrieved from a study of blood T cells in healthy people across ages. A remark on this clonotype: One end of the junction does not line up with germline, which may come from a read error.

With a J-beta primer mix and a sample-barcoded 5' primer, a second PCR ran about 7 to 12 cycles. TCRdb re-called the 5' RACE reads with MiXCR, one entry per CDR3 protein. This table holds hundreds of thousands of distinct CDR3 sequences, more than 25% found once. The CDR3 is 16 amino acids. Germline V gene data show CDR1 as MNHEY and CDR2 as SVGAGI. Every sample gave at least 5 micrograms of total RNA when it was extracted. This chain joins TRBV6-5 and TRBJ2-5; D possibly corresponds to TRBD2 (6 bases). Sequencing input: blood. The source of this sequence is a woman of 80 years or more in good health. The CDR3 reads CAGSYWREAGSGTQYF. The CDR3 DNA is TGTGCCGGCAGTTATTGGAGGGAAGCAGGGTCCGGGACCCAGTACTTC.